A single sample is the source of the 10 T cell receptor beta chains below, sequenced in a study of cytomegalovirus exposure and HLA in healthy donors. Primers: 60 Vbeta forward and 13 Jbeta reverse. Produced via immunoSEQ multiplex PCR; TCRdb's table is partial and in-frame only. The table has about 180,000 clones, under 80% seen once. Sequencing was done on a sample of PBMCs. These receptor sequences come from a human donor in good health.

V and J are TRBV6-6 and TRBJ2-1, with D tentatively TRBD1 (6 bases). The germline V gene encodes CDR1 MNHNY and CDR2 SVGAGI (reference sequence). This CDR3 region has 14 residues. Trimming cost V 7 bases and J 4 bases, with 14 bases left between them. The CDR3 region is CASIDRIEYNEQFF. For the CDR3, the DNA is TGTGCCAGCATCGACAGGATTGAATACAATGAGCAGTTCTTC.

The rearrangement joins TRBV10-1 to TRBJ2-1; TRBD1 might be the D (5 bases). V was clipped by 0 bases and J by 5 bases, with 11 bases between them. The germline V gene encodes CDR1 WNHNN and CDR2 SYGVQD (reference sequence). The length of the CDR3 is 15 residues. CDR3 nucleotide sequence: TGCGCCAGCAGTGAGTCGATTGTCAGGGACAATGAGCAGTTCTTC. Protein product: CASSESIVRDNEQFF.

The rearrangement joins TRBV27 to TRBJ1-6, with 7 bases matching TRBD1. The CDR3 is 15 residues long. With V trimmed by 5 bases and J by 2 bases, 3 bases remained unmatched. Germline CDR1 is MNHEY and CDR2 is SMNVEV (reference sequence). CDR3 region: CASSPQGTYNSPLHF. CDR3 coding DNA: TGTGCCAGCAGTCCACAGGGGACCTATAATTCACCCCTCCACTTT.

The chain links TRBV6-1 to TRBJ2-7; 9 nucleotides line up with TRBD1. Germline V gene sequence: CDR1 MNHNS, CDR2 SASEGT. CDR3 length: 13 amino acids. V was pared by 6 bases and J by 6 bases, with 6 bases of the junction left unmatched. CDR3 nucleotides: TGTGCCAGCAGAACAGGGGGCGGAGGCGAGCAGTACTTC. It yields the protein CASRTGGGGEQYF.

The chain uses TRBV4-1 and TRBJ1-1, with TRBD1 as a possible D gene (6 bases). Trimming removed 1 base at V and 1 base at J, with 13 bases between. CDR3 length equals 16 residues. The V gene's germline CDR1 is MGHRA and CDR2 YSYEKL. CDR3 in amino acids: CASSQGAVGQNTEAFF. CDR3 DNA sequence: TGCGCCAGCAGCCAAGGCGCCGTGGGACAGAACACTGAAGCTTTCTTT.

The chain has TRBV19 and TRBJ1-5; the D gene is possibly TRBD1 (6 bases). Per germline, CDR1 LNHDA and CDR2 SQIVND (reference sequence). The CDR3 has 16 amino acids. V was shortened by 7 bases and J by 3 bases, with 19 bases between the two germline ends. Written as DNA, the CDR3 is TGTGCCAGTATGCCGGGACATTGGGCCCCCAATCAGCCCCAGCATTTT. Its translation is CASMPGHWAPNQPQHF.

V usage is TRBV14 and J usage is TRBJ2-2; D remains unclear. V was cut by 1 base and J by 4 bases, with 10 bases left in between. This CDR3 comprises 15 residues. Germline values: CDR1 SGHDN, CDR2 FVKESK. The CDR3 DNA follows: TGTGCCAGCAGCCAAGGTCTAGTAAGCACCGGGGAGCTGTTTTTT. Residues: CASSQGLVSTGELFF.

The V call is TRBV5-1, the J call TRBJ2-7, with TRBD2 matching 7 bases. The V gene end was trimmed by 4 bases and the J gene end by 2 bases; junction bases not matched to a gene: 9. This CDR3 is built from 15 residues. Germline values: CDR1 SGHRS, CDR2 YFSETQ. The CDR3 loop is CASSPSGGSAYEQYF. The CDR3 DNA follows: TGCGCCAGCAGCCCCTCGGGCGGGAGCGCCTACGAGCAGTACTTC.

This chain links TRBV5-5 with TRBJ2-1; D might be TRBD1 (5 bases). Per the germline V gene, CDR1 is SGHKS and CDR2 is YYEKEE (reference sequence). The CDR3 contains 16 residues. Trimming cost V 2 bases and J 0 bases, with 12 bases left between them. CDR3 region: CASSFGQGRSYNEQFF. CDR3 nucleotides: TGTGCCAGCAGCTTTGGGCAGGGCCGCTCCTACAATGAGCAGTTCTTC.

The DNA of the CDR3 is TGTGCCAGCAGCTTGGGGGGCCCCGGAAGCAATCAGCCCCAGCATTTT. Encoded protein: CASSLGGPGSNQPQHF. The chain is built from TRBV5-6 and TRBJ1-5; D perhaps matches TRBD1 (5 bases). Trimming cost V 0 bases and J 1 base, with 11 bases left between them. CDR1 and CDR2 from the germline V gene are SGHDT and YYEEEE. The CDR3 spans 16 residues.